This TCR delta chain derives from a study of gamma-delta T cells after stem cell transplantation. TCRdb redid clone calling on the RT-PCR reads using CATT. The table lists 13,000 or so delta-chain clones, roughly 30% of them singletons. In regard to this clone: A read error may produce the germline difference seen at one junction end.

This sequence originates from a human donor. It is not recorded whose cells these are; they may come from a transplant donor. Sequenced: gamma-delta T cells.

CDR3 DNA sequence: TGTGCCTGTGACACTATTGAGGGCTACGCAGACAGGGCCTGTGACACCCGACAGATGTTTTTC. This gives the protein CACDTIEGYADRACDTRQMFF. The V gene is TRDV2, the J gene TRDJ3; D not resolved. CDR3 length equals 21 residues. Germline V gene lookup returns CDR1 GEAIGNYY and CDR2 EKD.